The 24 T cell receptor beta chains below come from one sample, sequenced in a study of T-cell reconstitution after alpha-beta-depleted transplantation in children. Unique molecular identifiers were used in preparing the TCRbeta library. TCRdb analysed the PCR reads with MiXCR anew, one entry per CDR3 protein. The repertoire has about 600,000 distinct CDR3 sequences, over 9.5% of them found once; the top ten carry roughly 4%. This specimen consisted of PBMCs from the stem cell graft donor, obtained from the stem cell graft. All receptors come from a human donor who donated a stem cell graft to a child with acute myeloid leukemia.

This clonotype was detected ten times or more. The chain links TRBV7-2 to TRBJ2-7, with D uncertain. This CDR3 is built from 12 residues. V gave up 3 bases and J gave up 3 bases, with 6 bases separating them. Germline lookup yields CDR1 SGHTA and CDR2 FQGNSA. CDR3 sequence (DNA): TGTGCCAGCAGCTTTTCTCTCTACGAGCAGTACTTC. Encoded protein: CASSFSLYEQYF.

The chain uses TRBV20-1 and TRBJ1-2; D gene unclear. Trimming cost V 6 bases and J 4 bases, with 15 bases left between them. Germline V gene lookup returns CDR1 DFQATT and CDR2 SNEGSKA (reference sequence). The CDR3 loop spans 13 amino acids. CDR3 sequence: CSAVGRNSYGYTF. CDR3 bases: TGCAGTGCGGTAGGGAGGAACAGCTATGGCTACACCTTC.

This clonotype has just a few counts. The chain couples TRBV7-3 to TRBJ2-2; the D is unclear. The CDR3 totals 16 residues. The V end lost 1 base, the J end lost 5 bases, and 14 bases lay between the germline ends. Germline V CDR1 and CDR2: SGHTA, FQGTGA. This chain's CDR3 is CASSLNALQITGELFF. In DNA, the CDR3 is TGTGCCAGCAGCTTAAATGCCCTTCAGATAACCGGGGAGCTGTTTTTT.

This clonotype has a handful of counts. J is TRBJ2-3 and V is TRBV29-1; 11 bases are a match to TRBD2. This CDR3 spans 15 amino acids. Germline V gene sequence: CDR1 SQVTM, CDR2 ANQGSEA. The trim removed 5 bases at V and 3 bases at J, leaving 7 bases unmatched. CDR3 bases: TGCAGCGTTCGATCTAGCGGGGGGAGAACAGATACGCAGTATTTT. This translates into CSVRSSGGRTDTQYF.

V and J are TRBV10-3 and TRBJ1-1, with TRBD1 matching over 7 bases. The germline gives CDR1 ENHRY, CDR2 SYGVKD. The CDR3 has 13 residues. The V segment lost 2 bases and the J segment 6 bases; nucleotides outside the gene matches: 3. The CDR3 sequence: CAISEDRASEAFF. CDR3 coding DNA: TGTGCCATCAGTGAGGACAGGGCTTCTGAAGCTTTCTTT.

A few counts support this clonotype. In DNA, the CDR3 is TGTGCCAGCAGCTCAGACGGGGCGGGAGGACCCAGCACCGGGGAGCTGTTTTTT. Translating it yields CASSSDGAGGPSTGELFF. The chain employs TRBV7-3 and TRBJ2-2; TRBD2 matches 8 bases. V dropped 4 bases and J dropped 4; count of bases not matched to a gene: 14. Germline V lookup: CDR1 SGHTA, CDR2 FQGTGA. CDR3 length: 18 amino acids.

This clonotype was detected ten times or more. The chain uses TRBV19 and TRBJ1-1; D gene uncertain. The CDR3 extends over 15 amino acids. Germline CDR1 is LNHDA and CDR2 is SQIVND (reference sequence). The V end lost 5 bases, the J end lost 5 bases, and 18 bases lay between the germline ends. CDR3 region: CASSGSRPLGTEAFF. CDR3 DNA sequence: TGTGCCAGTAGTGGGAGCCGGCCACTGGGGACTGAAGCTTTCTTT.

The chain recombines TRBV27 with TRBJ2-5; D not certain. Per germline, CDR1 MNHEY and CDR2 SMNVEV (reference sequence). This CDR3 is built from 15 residues. V lost 3 bases and J lost 4, with 15 bases in between. DNA of the CDR3: TGTGCCAGCAGTTTCGGCAGAAGGCCCGCAGAGACCCAGTACTTC. This sequence encodes CASSFGRRPAETQYF.

The V call is TRBV5-1, the J call TRBJ2-1; 10 bases align to TRBD2. Germline CDR1 is SGHRS and CDR2 is YFSETQ. V lost 0 bases to trimming and J lost 9 bases; unmatched junction nucleotides: 6. The CDR3 runs 15 residues. CDR3 protein: CASSLEASGSTEQFF. CDR3 nucleotides: TGCGCCAGCAGCTTGGAGGCTAGCGGGAGTACTGAGCAGTTCTTC.

This clonotype was seen only a few times. The chain recombines TRBV20-1 with TRBJ2-1; D is tentatively TRBD1 or TRBD2 (5 bases each). Trimming pared 6 bases from V and 6 bases from J, leaving 21 bases between. CDR3 length: 15 amino acids. Germline loops: CDR1 DFQATT, CDR2 SNEGSKA (reference sequence). In nucleotides, the CDR3 is TGCAGTGCGTTCTACCGGGCCCTCGGGGCCAATGAGCAGTTCTTC. Its protein is CSAFYRALGANEQFF.

This clonotype was observed a handful of times. V is TRBV29-1 and J is TRBJ2-7; 10 bases map to TRBD1. Germline V gives CDR1 SQVTM, CDR2 ANQGSEA. Losses at the gene ends were 6 bases for V and 3 bases for J; bases not matched to a gene: 17. The CDR3 is 17 residues long. This CDR3 reads CSVGQVWDRGNSYEQYF. The DNA for the CDR3 is TGCAGCGTGGGACAAGTCTGGGACAGGGGAAATAGCTACGAGCAGTACTTC.

This clonotype was observed a few times. The chain combines TRBV20-1 with TRBJ2-7; 9 nucleotides align to TRBD1. This CDR3 comprises 18 residues. V lost 6 bases to trimming and J lost 4 bases; unmatched junction nucleotides: 22. Per the germline V gene, CDR1 is DFQATT and CDR2 is SNEGSKA (reference sequence). The CDR3 is CSARGRDRALGRQYEQYF. The CDR3 DNA reads as TGCAGTGCCCGAGGGCGGGACAGGGCACTGGGGAGACAATACGAGCAGTACTTC.

In this sample, this clonotype turned up a few times. This chain joins TRBV9 and TRBJ2-5; D uncertain. Deletions cut 2 bases from V and 0 bases from J, with 8 bases between. Germline lookup yields CDR1 SGDLS and CDR2 YYNGEE. The CDR3 contains 14 residues. CDR3 region: CASSVDGYQETQYF. In DNA, the CDR3 is TGTGCCAGCAGCGTTGACGGTTACCAAGAGACCCAGTACTTC.

This clonotype came up many times. V gene TRBV5-1 combines with J gene TRBJ2-1; the match to TRBD2 covers 9 bases. With V trimmed by 0 bases and J by 6 bases, 7 bases remained unmatched. The CDR3 runs 16 residues. From germline, CDR1 is SGHRS and CDR2 YFSETQ. The CDR3 region is CASSLAGAGGFNEQFF. CDR3 DNA sequence: TGCGCCAGCAGCTTGGCCGGAGCGGGAGGATTCAATGAGCAGTTCTTC.

This clonotype has at least ten counts. The CDR3 bases are TGCGCCAGCAGCTGGGAACAGGGGGCTCGGGGCTACACCTTC. It yields the protein CASSWEQGARGYTF. The chain recombines TRBV5-1 with TRBJ1-2, with 9 bases that match TRBD1. V dropped 3 bases and J dropped 8; count of bases not matched to a gene: 8. This CDR3 has 14 residues. CDR1 and CDR2 (germline): SGHRS, YFSETQ.

The table lists this clonotype with a few counts. This chain connects TRBV10-3 to TRBJ2-5, with 7 nucleotides matching TRBD1. CDR1 ENHRY and CDR2 SYGVKD come from the germline V gene. CDR3 size: 13 residues. J lost 3 bases, V lost 6 bases, and 4 bases had no gene match. Here the CDR3 DNA reads TGTGCCATCAGAACAACAGGGGAAGAGACCCAGTACTTC. This sequence encodes CAIRTTGEETQYF.

V usage is TRBV6-5 and J usage is TRBJ2-5, with D perhaps matching TRBD2 (5 bases). The CDR3 length is 15 residues. Germline V gene data show CDR1 as MNHEY and CDR2 as SVGAGI. Trimming shortened V by 2 bases and J by 5 bases, and 15 bases separated the two germline ends. The CDR3 DNA sequence: TGTGCCAGCAGTTACGGGCCCGACCAGCGGGAGACCCAGTACTTC. It translates to CASSYGPDQRETQYF.

This clonotype was counted a few times. The chain links TRBV19 to TRBJ2-3, with TRBD1 identical over 9 bases. CDR3 length: 14 residues. Trimming at V came to 6 bases and at J to 4 bases, leaving 5 bases not matched to a gene. Germline-derived CDR1 and CDR2 are LNHDA and SQIVND (reference sequence). DNA for the CDR3: TGTGCCAGTAGGAACAGGGGGCTTGCAGATACGCAGTATTTT. As protein: CASRNRGLADTQYF.

This sequence joins TRBV29-1 and TRBJ2-3, with D possibly TRBD1 on 5 matching bases. Germline loops: CDR1 SQVTM, CDR2 ANQGSEA. The germline V and J ends were trimmed by 5 bases and 0 bases, with 12 bases remaining between them. The CDR3 consists of 14 residues. Here the CDR3 reads CSVSPRVSTDTQYF. Here the CDR3 DNA reads TGCAGCGTTTCCCCCAGGGTCAGCACAGATACGCAGTATTTT.

This clonotype came up a few times. The rearrangement joins TRBV29-1 to TRBJ2-7, with D possibly being TRBD1 (6 bases). Germline CDR1 SQVTM, CDR2 ANQGSEA. This CDR3 is built from 12 residues. V was trimmed by 7 bases and J by 7 bases, leaving 17 bases between them. As DNA, the CDR3 is TGCAGCGGCGCACAGGGTGACGGGGAGCAGTACTTC. Amino acids: CSGAQGDGEQYF.

This clonotype was observed a handful of times. The rearrangement links TRBV2 to TRBJ2-2, with 10 bases identical to TRBD2. The germline V gene has CDR1 SNHLY and CDR2 FYNNEI. The CDR3 is made up of 15 amino acids. The trim removed 8 bases at V and 7 bases at J, leaving 10 bases unmatched. The CDR3 here is CASFSGTSAFGELFF. The CDR3 DNA follows: TGTGCCAGCTTTTCCGGGACTAGCGCTTTCGGGGAGCTGTTTTTT.

This clonotype has a count of ten or more. This chain joins TRBV27 and TRBJ1-6, with 8 bases identical to TRBD1. Germline values: CDR1 MNHEY, CDR2 SMNVEV (reference sequence). The V and J ends lost 4 bases and 2 bases, in that order; junction bases with no gene match: 4. This CDR3 comprises 16 residues. CDR3 sequence: CASSSDRDPYNSPLHF. CDR3 sequence (DNA): TGTGCCAGCAGTTCGGACAGGGACCCCTATAATTCACCCCTCCACTTT.

This clonotype was counted only a few times. The chain employs TRBV10-3 and TRBJ1-1; D not resolved. This CDR3 is 13 amino acids long. Per the germline V gene, CDR1 is ENHRY and CDR2 is SYGVKD. V shed 6 bases and J shed 2 bases, with 10 bases lying between them. The CDR3 coding sequence is TGTGCCATCAGGAAAGGGATTAACACTGAAGCTTTCTTT. Its protein is CAIRKGINTEAFF.

This sequence joins TRBV6-5 and TRBJ2-1; no reliable D call. CDR3 length: 12 amino acids. With 4 bases removed from V and 9 bases from J, the gap between germline ends came to 10 bases. CDR1 and CDR2 from the germline V gene are MNHEY and SVGAGI. The CDR3 sequence is CASSSWQSEQFF. In nucleotides, the CDR3 is TGTGCCAGCAGTTCCTGGCAGAGTGAGCAGTTCTTC.